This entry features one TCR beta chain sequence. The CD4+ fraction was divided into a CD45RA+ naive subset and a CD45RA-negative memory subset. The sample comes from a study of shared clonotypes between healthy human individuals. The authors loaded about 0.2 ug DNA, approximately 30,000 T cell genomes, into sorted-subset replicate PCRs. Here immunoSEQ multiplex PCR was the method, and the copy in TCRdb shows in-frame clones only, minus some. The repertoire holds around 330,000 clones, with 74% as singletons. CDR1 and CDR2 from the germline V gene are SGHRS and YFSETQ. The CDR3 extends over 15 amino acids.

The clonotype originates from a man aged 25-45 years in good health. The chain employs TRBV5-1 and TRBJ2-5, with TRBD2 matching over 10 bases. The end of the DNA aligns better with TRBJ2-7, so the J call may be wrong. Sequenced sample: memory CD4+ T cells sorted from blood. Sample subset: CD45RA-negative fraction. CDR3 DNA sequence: TGCGCCAGCAGTCAACAGCGGGAGGGCTCCTACGAGCAGTACTTC. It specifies CASSQQREGSYEQYF.